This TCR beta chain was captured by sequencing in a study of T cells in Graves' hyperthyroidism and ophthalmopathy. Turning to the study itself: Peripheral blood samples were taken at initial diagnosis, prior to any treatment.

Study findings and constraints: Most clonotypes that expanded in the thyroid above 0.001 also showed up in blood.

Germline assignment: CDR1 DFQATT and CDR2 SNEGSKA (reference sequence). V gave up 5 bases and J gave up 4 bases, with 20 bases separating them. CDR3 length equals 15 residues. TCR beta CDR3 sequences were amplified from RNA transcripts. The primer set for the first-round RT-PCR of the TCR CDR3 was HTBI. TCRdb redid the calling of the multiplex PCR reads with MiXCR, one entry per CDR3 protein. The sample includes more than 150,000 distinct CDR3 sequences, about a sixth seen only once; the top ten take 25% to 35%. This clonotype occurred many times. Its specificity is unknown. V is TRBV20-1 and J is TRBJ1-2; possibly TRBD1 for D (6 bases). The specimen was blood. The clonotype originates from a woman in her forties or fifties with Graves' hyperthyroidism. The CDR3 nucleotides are TGCAGTGCTTTCGAACAGGGCCTGCTGACCTATGGCTACACCTTC. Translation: CSAFEQGLLTYGYTF.